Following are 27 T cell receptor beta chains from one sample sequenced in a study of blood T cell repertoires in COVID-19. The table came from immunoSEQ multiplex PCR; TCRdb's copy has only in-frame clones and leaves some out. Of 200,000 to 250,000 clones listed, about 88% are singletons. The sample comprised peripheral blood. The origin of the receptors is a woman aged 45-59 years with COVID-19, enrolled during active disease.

The CDR3 nucleotides read TGTGCCAGCAGCTACGGACTAGCGGGGGGCCACCAAGAGACCCAGTACTTC. Protein product: CASSYGLAGGHQETQYF. The chain has TRBV27 and TRBJ2-5; 14 bases line up with TRBD2. The CDR3 totals 17 residues. Losses at the gene ends were 6 bases for V and 0 bases for J; bases not matched to a gene: 6. Germline values: CDR1 MNHEY, CDR2 SMNVEV (reference sequence).

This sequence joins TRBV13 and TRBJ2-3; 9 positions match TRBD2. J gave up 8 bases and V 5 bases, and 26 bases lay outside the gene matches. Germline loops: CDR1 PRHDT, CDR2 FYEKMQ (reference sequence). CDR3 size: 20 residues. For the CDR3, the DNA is TGTGCCAGCAGCCCGGGGGGACGACTATTAGCGGGGGCCCTACAAGCTACGCAGTATTTT. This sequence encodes CASSPGGRLLAGALQATQYF.

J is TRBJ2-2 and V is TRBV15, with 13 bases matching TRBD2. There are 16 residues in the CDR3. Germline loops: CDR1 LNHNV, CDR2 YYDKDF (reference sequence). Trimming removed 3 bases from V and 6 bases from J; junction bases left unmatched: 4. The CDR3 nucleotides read TGTGCCACCAGCAGGGGACTAGCGGGATCCGCCGGGGAGCTGTTTTTT. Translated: CATSRGLAGSAGELFF.

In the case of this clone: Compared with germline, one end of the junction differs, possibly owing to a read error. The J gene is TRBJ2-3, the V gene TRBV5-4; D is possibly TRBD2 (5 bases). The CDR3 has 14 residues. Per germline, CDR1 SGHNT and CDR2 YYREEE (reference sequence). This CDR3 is CASSADSSTDTQCF. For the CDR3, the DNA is TGTGCCAGCAGCGCGGACTCCTCCACAGATACGCAGTGTTTT.

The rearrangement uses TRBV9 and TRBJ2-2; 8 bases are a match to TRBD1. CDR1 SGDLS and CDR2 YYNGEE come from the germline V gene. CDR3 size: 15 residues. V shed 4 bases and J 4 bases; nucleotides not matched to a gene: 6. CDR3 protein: CASSTRTGRTGELFF. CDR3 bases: TGTGCCAGCAGCACCCGGACAGGGCGCACCGGGGAGCTGTTTTTT.

The CDR3 sequence: CASSLVGQGNHEQYF. The CDR3 DNA sequence: TGTGCCAGCAGCTTGGTGGGACAGGGTAACCACGAGCAGTACTTC. The chain joins TRBV5-4 to TRBJ2-7; 9 bases line up with TRBD1. Germline V lookup: CDR1 SGHNT, CDR2 YYREEE (reference sequence). The CDR3 length is 15 residues. V lost 0 bases, J lost 5 bases, and 6 bases stayed unmatched. Drawing the rest from reference TRBV5-4 and TRBJ2-7, the complete variable domain is ETGVTQSPTHLIKTRGQQVTLRCSSQSGHNTVSWYQQALGQGPQFIFQYYREEENGRGNFPPRFSGLQFPNYSSELNVNALELDDSALYLCASSLVGQGNHEQYFGPGTRLTVT.

The CDR3 DNA reads TGTGCCAGCAGCTTGGGGGGACAGAGCAATCAGCCCCAGCATTTT. It translates to CASSLGGQSNQPQHF. This chain uses TRBV5-4 with TRBJ1-5, with 7 bases aligning to TRBD1. CDR1 SGHNT and CDR2 YYREEE come from the germline V gene (reference sequence). The CDR3 runs 15 residues. V lost 0 bases and J lost 1; bases outside the gene matches: 1.

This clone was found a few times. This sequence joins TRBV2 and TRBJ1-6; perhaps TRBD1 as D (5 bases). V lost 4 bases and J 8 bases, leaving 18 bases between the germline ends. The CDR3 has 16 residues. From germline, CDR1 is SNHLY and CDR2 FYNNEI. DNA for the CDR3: TGTGCCAGCAGTGCATTCCGACAGAAGAAGGATTCACCCCTCCACTTT. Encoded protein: CASSAFRQKKDSPLHF.

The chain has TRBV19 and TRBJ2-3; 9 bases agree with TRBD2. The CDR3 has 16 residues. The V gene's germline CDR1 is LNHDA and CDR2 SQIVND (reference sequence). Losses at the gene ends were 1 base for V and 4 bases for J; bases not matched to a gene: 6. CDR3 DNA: TGTGCCAGTAGTATAGGGGGACTAGCAAGGGCAGATACGCAGTATTTT. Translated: CASSIGGLARADTQYF.

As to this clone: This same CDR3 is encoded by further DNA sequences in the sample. CDR3 DNA: TGCGCCAGCAGCTTGGCCGGGGGGAACACTGAAGCTTTCTTT. This sequence encodes CASSLAGGNTEAFF. V gene TRBV5-1 combines with J gene TRBJ1-1, with a weak D call TRBD1 (5 bases). This CDR3 has 14 residues. Germline V lookup: CDR1 SGHRS, CDR2 YFSETQ. V lost 0 bases and J lost 1, with 7 bases in between.

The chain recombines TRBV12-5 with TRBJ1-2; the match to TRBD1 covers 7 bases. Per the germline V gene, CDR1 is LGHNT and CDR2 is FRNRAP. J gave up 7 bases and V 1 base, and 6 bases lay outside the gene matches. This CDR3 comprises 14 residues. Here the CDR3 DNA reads TGTGCTAGTGGTTTGGCTAGGGGGCCAGGTGGCTACACCTTC. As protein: CASGLARGPGGYTF.

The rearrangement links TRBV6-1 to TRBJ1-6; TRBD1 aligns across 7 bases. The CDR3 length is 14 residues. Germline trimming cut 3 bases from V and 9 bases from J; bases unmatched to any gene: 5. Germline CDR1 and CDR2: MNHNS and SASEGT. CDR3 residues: CASSEGQPASPLHF. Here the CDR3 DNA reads TGTGCCAGCAGTGAGGGACAGCCGGCTTCACCCCTCCACTTT.

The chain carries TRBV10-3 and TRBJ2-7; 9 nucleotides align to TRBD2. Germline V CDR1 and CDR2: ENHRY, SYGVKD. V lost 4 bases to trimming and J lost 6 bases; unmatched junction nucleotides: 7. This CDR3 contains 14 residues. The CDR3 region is CAISVAGGRGEQYF. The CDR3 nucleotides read TGTGCCATCAGTGTGGCGGGAGGGAGGGGCGAGCAGTACTTC.

The CDR3 DNA follows: TGTGCCAGCAGTTTCAGAGGGGGCAAGGACGAGCAGTACTTC. Its protein is CASSFRGGKDEQYF. This chain links TRBV27 with TRBJ2-7, with 7 bases that match TRBD1. The junction had 7 bases not matched to a gene; V was cut back by 3 bases and J by 5 bases. The germline gives CDR1 MNHEY, CDR2 SMNVEV (reference sequence). The CDR3 length is 14 residues.

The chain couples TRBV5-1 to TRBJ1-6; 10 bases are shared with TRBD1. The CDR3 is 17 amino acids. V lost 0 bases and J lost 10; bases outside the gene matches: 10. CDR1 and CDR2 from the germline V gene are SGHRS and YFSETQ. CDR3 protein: CASSLGDRGPVRSPLHF. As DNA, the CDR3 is TGCGCCAGCAGCTTGGGGGACAGGGGACCGGTAAGGTCACCCCTCCACTTT.

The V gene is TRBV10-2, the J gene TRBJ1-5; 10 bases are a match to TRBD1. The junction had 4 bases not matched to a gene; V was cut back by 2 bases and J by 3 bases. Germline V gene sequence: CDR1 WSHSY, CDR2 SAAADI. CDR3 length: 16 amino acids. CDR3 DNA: TGCGCCAGCAGTGAGGGGGACAGGGGCGACAATCAGCCCCAGCATTTT. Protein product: CASSEGDRGDNQPQHF.

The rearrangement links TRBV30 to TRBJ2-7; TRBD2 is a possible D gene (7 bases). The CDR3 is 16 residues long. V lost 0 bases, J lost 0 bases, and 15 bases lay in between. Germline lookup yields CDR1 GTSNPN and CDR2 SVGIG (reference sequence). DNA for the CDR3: TGTGCCTGGAGTGTCGGGGGCGCTAGCGGCTCCTACGAGCAGTACTTC. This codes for CAWSVGGASGSYEQYF.

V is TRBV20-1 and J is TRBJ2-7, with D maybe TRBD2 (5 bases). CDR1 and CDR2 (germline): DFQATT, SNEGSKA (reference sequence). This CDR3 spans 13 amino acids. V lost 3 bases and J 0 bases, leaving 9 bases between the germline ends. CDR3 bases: TGCAGTGCTAGTGGTGGGAGCTCCTACGAGCAGTACTTC. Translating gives CSASGGSSYEQYF.

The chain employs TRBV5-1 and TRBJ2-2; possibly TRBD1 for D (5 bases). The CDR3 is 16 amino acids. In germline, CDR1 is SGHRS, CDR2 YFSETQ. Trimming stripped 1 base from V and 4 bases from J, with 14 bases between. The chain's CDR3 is CASSLSSQRGTGELFF. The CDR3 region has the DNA TGCGCCAGCAGCTTGAGCTCCCAAAGGGGCACCGGGGAGCTGTTTTTT. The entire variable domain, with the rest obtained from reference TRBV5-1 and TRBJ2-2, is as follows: KAGVTQTPRYLIKTRGQQVTLSCSPISGHRSVSWYQQTPGQGLQFLFEYFSETQRNKGNFPGRFSGRQFSNSRSEMNVSTLELGDSALYLCASSLSSQRGTGELFFGEGSRLTVL.

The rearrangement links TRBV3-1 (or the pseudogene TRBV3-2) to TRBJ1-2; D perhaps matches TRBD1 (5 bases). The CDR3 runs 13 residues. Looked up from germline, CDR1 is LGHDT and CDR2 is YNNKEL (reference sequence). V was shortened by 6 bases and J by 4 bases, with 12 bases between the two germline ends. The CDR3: CASSPAGPYGYTF. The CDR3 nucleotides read TGTGCCAGCAGTCCCGCAGGGCCCTATGGCTACACCTTC.

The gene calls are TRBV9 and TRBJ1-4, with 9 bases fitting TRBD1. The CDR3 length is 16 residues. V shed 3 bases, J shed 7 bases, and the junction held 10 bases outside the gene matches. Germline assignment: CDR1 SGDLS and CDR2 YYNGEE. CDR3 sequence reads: CASSDGLQGAAEKLFF. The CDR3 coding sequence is TGTGCCAGCAGCGACGGTTTACAGGGGGCGGCTGAAAAACTGTTTTTT.

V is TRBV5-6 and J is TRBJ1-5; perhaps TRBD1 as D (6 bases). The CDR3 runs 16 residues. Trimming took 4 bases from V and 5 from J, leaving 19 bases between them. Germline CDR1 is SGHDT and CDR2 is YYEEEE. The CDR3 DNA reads TGTGCCAGCAGCCCAGGGTGGCAGGGGCACGATCAGCCCCAGCATTTT. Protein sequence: CASSPGWQGHDQPQHF.

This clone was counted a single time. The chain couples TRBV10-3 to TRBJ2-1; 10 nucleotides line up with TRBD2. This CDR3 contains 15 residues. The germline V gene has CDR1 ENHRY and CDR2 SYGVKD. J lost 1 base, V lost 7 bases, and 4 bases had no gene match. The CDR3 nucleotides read TGTGCCATCACGCGGACTAGCGGATCCTACAATGAGCAGTTCTTC. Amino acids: CAITRTSGSYNEQFF.

The CDR3 coding sequence is TGCGCCAGCAGCCCGGGATTAAGCAATCAGCCCCAGCATTTT. Residues: CASSPGLSNQPQHF. The chain combines TRBV4-3 with TRBJ1-5; no clear D gene. The germline gives CDR1 LGHNA, CDR2 YSLEER. The CDR3 is made up of 14 amino acids. Deletions cut 4 bases from V and 1 base from J, with 8 bases between.

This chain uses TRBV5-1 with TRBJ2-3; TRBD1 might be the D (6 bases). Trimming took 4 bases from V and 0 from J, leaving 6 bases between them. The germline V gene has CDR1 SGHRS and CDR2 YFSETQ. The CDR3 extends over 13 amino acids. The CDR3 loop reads CASSGTSTDTQYF. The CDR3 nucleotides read TGCGCCAGCAGCGGGACAAGCACAGATACGCAGTATTTT.

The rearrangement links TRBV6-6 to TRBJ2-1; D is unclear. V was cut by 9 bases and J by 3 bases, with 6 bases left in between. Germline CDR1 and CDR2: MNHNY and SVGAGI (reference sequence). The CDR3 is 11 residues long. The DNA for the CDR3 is TGTGCCAGTCTTAGCTACAATGAGCAGTTCTTC. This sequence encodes CASLSYNEQFF.

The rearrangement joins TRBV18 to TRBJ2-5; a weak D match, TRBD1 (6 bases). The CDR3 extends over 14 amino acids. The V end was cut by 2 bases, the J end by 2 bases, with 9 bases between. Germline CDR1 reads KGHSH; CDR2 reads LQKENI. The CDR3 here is CASSPLTGQETQYF. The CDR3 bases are TGTGCCAGCTCACCATTGACAGGACAAGAGACCCAGTACTTC. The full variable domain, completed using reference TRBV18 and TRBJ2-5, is NAGVMQNPRHLVRRRGQEARLRCSPMKGHSHVYWYRQLPEEGLKFMVYLQKENIIDESGMPKERFSAEFPKEGPSILRIQQVVRGDSAAYFCASSPLTGQETQYFGPGTRLLVL.